This record covers a single T cell receptor (beta chain). Produced via immunoSEQ multiplex PCR; TCRdb's table is partial and in-frame only. The repertoire has 85,000 to 90,000 clones, 86% of them found once; the top ten carry 5.6%. CDR3 length: 14 residues. CDR1 is PRHDT and CDR2 is FYEKMQ in the germline V gene (reference sequence). V was clipped by 5 bases and J by 5 bases, with 15 bases between them. The data were obtained in a study of identifying expanded T cells in peripheral blood. Source material: blood. V gene TRBV13 combines with J gene TRBJ2-5; the D gene is possibly TRBD2 (6 bases). The sequence derives from a person between 18 and 75 years old in good health. The CDR3, as DNA: TGTGCCAGCAGCCCGCGGGGCCTCGGGGAGACCCAGTACTTC. The encoded protein is CASSPRGLGETQYF.